This entry describes one T cell receptor (beta chain). What it binds is not known. This entry comes from a study of CD8 T cells in ankylosing spondylitis. CDR3 length: 15 amino acids. Per the germline V gene, CDR1 is MNHNS and CDR2 is SASEGT. The V gene end was trimmed by 2 bases and the J gene end by 4 bases; junction bases not matched to a gene: 5. Study results and caveats: Ankylosing spondylitis blood appeared to carry a characteristic TCR beta motif of seven to nine highly homologous variants.

Using its own MiXCR run on the 5' RACE reads, TCRdb lists one record per CDR3 protein. This sample has 220,000 or so distinct CDR3 sequences, with 18% found just once. The source material was blood, either unsorted or a sorted T cell fraction (not recorded which). This rearrangement joins TRBV6-1 to TRBJ2-3; 8 bases are shared with TRBD2. This TCR came from a male donor with ankylosing spondylitis. The CDR3 sequence is CASSEWAGGADTQYF. CDR3 bases: TGTGCCAGCAGTGAATGGGCCGGGGGGGCAGATACGCAGTATTTT.